This paragraph covers one T cell receptor beta chain sequence. The antigen remains unidentified. In the same sample, other DNA sequences code for this CDR3. The V gene's germline CDR1 is SNHLY and CDR2 FYNNEI. The CDR3 is 14 amino acids. V dropped 3 bases and J dropped 0 bases, with 8 bases sitting between them. Every bit of the isolated RNA underwent reverse transcription, so sequencing read expressed TCRB transcripts. Here immunoSEQ multiplex PCR was the method, and the copy in TCRdb shows in-frame clones only, minus some. This table holds around 500,000 clones, roughly 11% found once. The data were obtained in a study of beta chain features in type 1 diabetes. Findings and caveats of the study: People with Type 1 diabetes carried modestly yet significantly shorter TCRB CDR3s in all four CD4+ subsets.

The V call is TRBV2, the J call TRBJ1-1; D is perhaps TRBD1 (5 bases). The receptor was isolated from a woman aged 18-29 years in good health. Sequencing was carried out using naive CD4+ T cells from blood. The CDR3 loop reads CASSEGRLNTEAFF. CDR3 DNA sequence: TGTGCCAGCAGTGAGGGACGGTTGAACACTGAAGCTTTCTTT.